What follows is one T cell receptor (beta chain) and its context. Participant age was roughly 18 to 89 years, and participants resided in 25 or so US areas. The data stem from a study of blood T cell repertoires in COVID-19. Germline trimming cut 5 bases from V and 2 bases from J; bases unmatched to any gene: 5. The CDR3 extends over 15 amino acids. CDR1 is SGHVS and CDR2 is FNYEAQ in the germline V gene. The authors' processing: Amplifying reference gene primers gave estimates of nucleated cell counts. Sequencing was performed with immunoSEQ multiplex PCR; in TCRdb, only in-frame clones are kept and a portion is missing. V, J and clone size are taken as reported in that table, and D and trimming were inferred from the DNA itself. The table records some 370,000 clones, roughly four fifths of them present only once.

The sample taken for sequencing was PBMCs or T cells enriched from blood (not recorded which). J is TRBJ1-5 and V is TRBV7-6; TRBD1 matches 8 bases. The receptor's source is a woman aged 45 to 65 who had recovered from COVID-19. The CDR3 protein is CASSKDRGGNQPQHF. In DNA form, the CDR3 reads TGTGCCAGCAGCAAAGACAGGGGAGGCAATCAGCCCCAGCATTTT.